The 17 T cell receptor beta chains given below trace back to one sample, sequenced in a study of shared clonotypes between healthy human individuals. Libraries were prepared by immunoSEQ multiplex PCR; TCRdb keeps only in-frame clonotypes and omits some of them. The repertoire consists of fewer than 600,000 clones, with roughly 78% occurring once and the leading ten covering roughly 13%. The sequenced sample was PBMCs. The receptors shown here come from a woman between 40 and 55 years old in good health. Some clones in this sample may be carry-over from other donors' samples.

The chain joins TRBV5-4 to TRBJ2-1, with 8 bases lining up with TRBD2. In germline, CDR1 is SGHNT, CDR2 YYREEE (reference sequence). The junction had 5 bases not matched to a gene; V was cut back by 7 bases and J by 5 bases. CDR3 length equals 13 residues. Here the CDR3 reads CASGVLADNEQFF. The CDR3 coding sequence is TGTGCCAGCGGCGTACTAGCGGACAATGAGCAGTTCTTC.

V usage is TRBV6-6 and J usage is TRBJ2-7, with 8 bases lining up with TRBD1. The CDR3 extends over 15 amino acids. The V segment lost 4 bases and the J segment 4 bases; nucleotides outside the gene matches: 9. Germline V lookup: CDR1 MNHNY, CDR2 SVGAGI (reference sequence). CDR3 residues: CASSSQGAVGYEQYF. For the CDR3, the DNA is TGTGCCAGCAGTTCCCAGGGGGCGGTAGGATACGAGCAGTACTTC.

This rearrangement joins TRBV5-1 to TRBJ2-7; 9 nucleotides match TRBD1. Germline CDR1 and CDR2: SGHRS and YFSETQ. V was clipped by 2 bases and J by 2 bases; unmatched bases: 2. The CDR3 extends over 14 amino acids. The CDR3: CASSFTGGTYEQYF. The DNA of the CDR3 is TGCGCCAGCAGCTTTACAGGGGGCACCTACGAGCAGTACTTC.

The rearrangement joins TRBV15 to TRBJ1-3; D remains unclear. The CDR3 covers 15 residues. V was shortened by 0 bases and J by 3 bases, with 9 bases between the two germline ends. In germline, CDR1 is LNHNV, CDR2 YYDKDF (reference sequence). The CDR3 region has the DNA TGTGCCACCAGCAGAGATCGGGGAGGTGGAAACACCATATATTTT. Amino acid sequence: CATSRDRGGGNTIYF.

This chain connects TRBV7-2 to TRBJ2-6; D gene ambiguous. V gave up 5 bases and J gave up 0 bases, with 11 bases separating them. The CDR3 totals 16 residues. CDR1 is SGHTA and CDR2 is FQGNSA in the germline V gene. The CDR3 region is CASSLRENSGANVLTF. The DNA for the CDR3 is TGTGCCAGCAGCCTCCGAGAGAACTCTGGGGCCAACGTCCTGACTTTC.

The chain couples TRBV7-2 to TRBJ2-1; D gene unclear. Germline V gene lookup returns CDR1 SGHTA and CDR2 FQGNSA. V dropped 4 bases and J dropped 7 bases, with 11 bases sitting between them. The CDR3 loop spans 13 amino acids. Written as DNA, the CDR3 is TGTGCCAGCAGCTCCCACCTTGGAAATGAGCAGTTCTTC. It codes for CASSSHLGNEQFF.

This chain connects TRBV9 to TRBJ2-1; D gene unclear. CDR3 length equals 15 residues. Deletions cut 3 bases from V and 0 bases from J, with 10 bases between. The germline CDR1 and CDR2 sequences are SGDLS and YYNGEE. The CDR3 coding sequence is TGTGCCAGCAGCGACAGAATAAGCTCCTACAATGAGCAGTTCTTC. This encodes CASSDRISSYNEQFF.

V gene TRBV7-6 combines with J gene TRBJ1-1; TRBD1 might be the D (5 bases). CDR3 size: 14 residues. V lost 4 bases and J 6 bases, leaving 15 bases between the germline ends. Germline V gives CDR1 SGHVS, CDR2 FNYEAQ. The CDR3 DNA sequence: TGTGCCAGCAGCTCCTATAGTGGGGGGTCTGAAGCTTTCTTT. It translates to CASSSYSGGSEAFF.

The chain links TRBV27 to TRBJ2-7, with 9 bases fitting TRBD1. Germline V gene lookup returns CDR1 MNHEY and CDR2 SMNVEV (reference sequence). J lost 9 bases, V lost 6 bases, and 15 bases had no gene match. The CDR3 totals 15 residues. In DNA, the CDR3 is TGTGCCAGCAGCTACCAGGGGACAGGGACCTTTATGCAGTACTTC. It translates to CASSYQGTGTFMQYF.

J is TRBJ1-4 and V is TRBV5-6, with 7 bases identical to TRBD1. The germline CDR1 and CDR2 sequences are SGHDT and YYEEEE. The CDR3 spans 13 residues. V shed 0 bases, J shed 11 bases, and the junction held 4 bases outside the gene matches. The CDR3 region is CASSLGPQGKLFF. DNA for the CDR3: TGTGCCAGCAGCTTGGGGCCACAGGGGAAACTGTTTTTT.

CDR3 DNA: TGTGCCAGCAGCTTATCGACGATCTACAATGAGCAGTTCTTC. Translating gives CASSLSTIYNEQFF. This chain connects TRBV11-3 to TRBJ2-1; no firm D call. This CDR3 spans 14 amino acids. Germline V CDR1 and CDR2: SGHNT, YENEEA. V was pared by 2 bases and J by 3 bases, with 8 bases between.

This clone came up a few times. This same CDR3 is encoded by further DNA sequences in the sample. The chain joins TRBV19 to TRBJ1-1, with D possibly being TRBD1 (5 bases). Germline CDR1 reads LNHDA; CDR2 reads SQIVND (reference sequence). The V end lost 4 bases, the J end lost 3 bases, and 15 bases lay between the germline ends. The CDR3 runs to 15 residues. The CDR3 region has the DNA TGTGCCAGTAGTACTCCTGGGGCCCGGGACACTGAAGCTTTCTTT. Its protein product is CASSTPGARDTEAFF.

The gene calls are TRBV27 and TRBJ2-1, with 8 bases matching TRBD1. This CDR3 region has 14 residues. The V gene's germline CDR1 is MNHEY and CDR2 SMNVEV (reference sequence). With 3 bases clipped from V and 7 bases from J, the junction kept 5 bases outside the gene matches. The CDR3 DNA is TGTGCCAGCAGTTTTCGGACAGGGTCAAATGAGCAGTTCTTC. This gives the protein CASSFRTGSNEQFF.

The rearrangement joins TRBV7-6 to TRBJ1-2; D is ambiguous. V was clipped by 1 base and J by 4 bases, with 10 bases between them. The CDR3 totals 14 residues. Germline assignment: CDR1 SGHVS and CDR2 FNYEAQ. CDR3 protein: CASSLDPASYGYTF. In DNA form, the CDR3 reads TGTGCCAGCAGCTTAGATCCGGCTTCCTATGGCTACACCTTC.

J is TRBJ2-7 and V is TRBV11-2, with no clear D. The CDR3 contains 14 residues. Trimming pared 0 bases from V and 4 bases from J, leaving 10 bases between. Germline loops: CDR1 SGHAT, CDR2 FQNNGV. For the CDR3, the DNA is TGTGCCAGCAGCTTAGACCTCCGGATATACGAGCAGTACTTC. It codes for CASSLDLRIYEQYF.

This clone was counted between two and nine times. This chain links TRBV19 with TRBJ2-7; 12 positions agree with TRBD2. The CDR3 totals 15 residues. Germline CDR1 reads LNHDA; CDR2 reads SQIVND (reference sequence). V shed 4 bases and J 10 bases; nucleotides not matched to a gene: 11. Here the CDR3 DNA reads TGTGCCAGTAGTACCAGACTAGCGGGAGCGCAGACTCAGTACTTC. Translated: CASSTRLAGAQTQYF.

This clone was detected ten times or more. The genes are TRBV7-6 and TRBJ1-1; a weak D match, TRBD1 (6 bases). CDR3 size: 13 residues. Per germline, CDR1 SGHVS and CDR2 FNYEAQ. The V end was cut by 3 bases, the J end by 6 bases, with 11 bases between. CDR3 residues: CASSLGGGPEAFF. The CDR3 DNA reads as TGTGCCAGCAGCTTGGGAGGGGGGCCTGAAGCTTTCTTT.